This T cell receptor (beta chain) was recovered during a study of shared clonotypes between healthy human individuals. In regard to this clone: Antigen specificity is unknown.

The material for each subset, its genomic DNA, was split evenly across several immunoSEQ plates. The repertoire was sequenced with immunoSEQ multiplex PCR; TCRdb's copy has only in-frame clones and lacks some. The sample gives fewer than 200,000 clones, about 68% of which show up once; more than 9% is in the top ten. Trimming stripped 8 bases from V and 2 bases from J, with 7 bases between. The germline V gene has CDR1 MNHEY and CDR2 SMNVEV (reference sequence). The CDR3 has 12 residues. Findings of the study overall: The expectation was that sequencing depth would affect clonotype sharing among donors.

The sequence was collected from a man aged 30 to 39 in good health. This chain links TRBV27 with TRBJ1-5, with D possibly matching TRBD1 (6 bases). Sequencing was performed on memory CD4+ T cells sorted from blood. Subset noted: CD45RA-negative fraction. As DNA, the CDR3 is TGTGCCAGCCGGACAGGCAATCAGCCCCAGCATTTT. Its translation: CASRTGNQPQHF.